These 9 T cell receptor beta chains share one sample of origin, sequenced in a study of memory B cells and T cells in multiple sclerosis. These TCRs' antigens remain unknown. CFSE-dim autoproliferating and CFSE-high non-proliferating T cells from unstimulated culture were sequenced separately. Roughly 5.2x10^7 CFSE-labeled PBMCs were cultured six to seven days unstimulated, then replicate wells were pooled. Some clones are missing from TCRdb's copy, which holds only in-frame ones; the method was immunoSEQ multiplex PCR. The sample carries about 45,000 clones, roughly 87% recorded once. The material sequenced was PBMCs from blood kept in culture. The receptor source for this set is a human donor with multiple sclerosis.

Notes on this clone: At one end, the junction sequence differs from germline, possibly due to a read error. J is TRBJ1-2 and V is TRBV29-1; TRBD1 matches at 9 bases. The CDR3 spans 14 residues. Germline-derived CDR1 and CDR2 are SQVTM and ANQGSEA. CDR3 amino acids: CSVEGTGLNYGYTF. The CDR3 DNA is TGCAGCGTAGAAGGGACAGGGCTTAACTATGGCTACACCTTC.

The genes are TRBV5-1 and TRBJ2-7; 14 positions agree with TRBD2. The CDR3 loop spans 16 amino acids. Germline V CDR1 and CDR2: SGHRS, YFSETQ. The trim removed 4 bases at V and 2 bases at J, leaving 5 bases unmatched. The CDR3 loop reads CASSEGLAGAPYEQYF. CDR3 coding DNA: TGCGCCAGCAGCGAGGGACTAGCGGGAGCGCCCTACGAGCAGTACTTC.

This clone was counted only a few times. The chain couples TRBV6-6 to TRBJ2-2; no firm D call. This CDR3 is built from 13 residues. V gave up 4 bases and J gave up 3 bases, with 6 bases separating them. The germline gives CDR1 MNHNY, CDR2 SVGAGI (reference sequence). This CDR3 is CASSFGHTGELFF. The CDR3, as DNA: TGTGCCAGCAGTTTTGGACACACCGGGGAGCTGTTTTTT.

This clone was seen a handful of times. The gene calls are TRBV30 and TRBJ1-2; 10 bases are a match to TRBD1. This CDR3 comprises 15 residues. Trimming at V came to 3 bases and at J to 3 bases, leaving 7 bases not matched to a gene. Germline V gives CDR1 GTSNPN, CDR2 SVGIG (reference sequence). CDR3 protein: CAWRPSTGGDYGYTF. The CDR3 DNA follows: TGTGCCTGGAGGCCTTCGACAGGGGGCGACTATGGCTACACCTTC.

This clone was recorded only once. This CDR3 is CASSHGIPYEQYF. DNA for the CDR3: TGTGCCAGCAGCCACGGGATTCCCTACGAGCAGTACTTC. The V call is TRBV5-8, the J call TRBJ2-7, with D possibly being TRBD2 (5 bases). CDR3 length: 13 residues. Trimming removed 4 bases at V and 2 bases at J, with 10 bases between. CDR1 SGHTS and CDR2 YDEGEE come from the germline V gene.

The chain links TRBV11-2 to TRBJ1-4; the D is unclear. Trimming took off 1 base at V and 5 bases at J, with 11 bases between the two ends. The germline V gene encodes CDR1 SGHAT and CDR2 FQNNGV. The CDR3 contains 15 residues. CDR3 region: CASSLVGLSNEKLFF. The CDR3 DNA is TGTGCCAGCAGCTTAGTCGGACTCTCGAATGAAAAACTGTTTTTT.

V and J are TRBV6-5 and TRBJ1-2; the D gene is possibly TRBD1 (5 bases). Per germline, CDR1 MNHEY and CDR2 SVGAGI. The CDR3 sequence is 14 residues long. Trimming stripped 2 bases from V and 4 bases from J, with 11 bases between. Here the CDR3 reads CASSYKQGPYGYTF. The DNA for the CDR3 is TGTGCCAGCAGTTACAAGCAGGGACCCTATGGCTACACCTTC.

The chain joins TRBV10-1 to TRBJ2-3; 7 nucleotides line up with TRBD2. CDR3 length: 14 residues. Germline loops: CDR1 WNHNN, CDR2 SYGVQD (reference sequence). Trimming at V came to 4 bases and at J to 7 bases, leaving 8 bases not matched to a gene. CDR3 loop: CASSGGLSHHTQYF. The CDR3 DNA follows: TGCGCCAGCAGTGGGGGACTATCCCACCATACGCAGTATTTT.

This clone was seen just once. The CDR3 sequence is CASSWVGYNSPLHF. The CDR3 nucleotides read TGTGCCAGCAGCTGGGTAGGCTATAATTCACCCCTCCACTTT. The chain has TRBV7-8 and TRBJ1-6; no clear D gene. Per germline, CDR1 SGHVS and CDR2 FQNEAQ. The V and J ends lost 4 bases and 3 bases respectively, with 7 bases between them. The CDR3 has 14 residues.